Listed below are T cell receptor beta chains from one sample, sequenced in a study of cytomegalovirus exposure and HLA in healthy donors. Sequencing used immunoSEQ multiplex PCR; TCRdb keeps in-frame clones, though not all of them. Counted here are 170,000 or so clones, roughly 70% occurring once; the ten biggest clones make up 2.9%. What was sequenced was PBMCs. Source of these receptors: a male donor in good health and CMV-seronegative. The conserved cysteine and the conserved F or W are not part of the CDR3 here.

TRBJ1-3 | TRBV4-1 | ASSQLPTGLGNTIY
TRBJ1-4 | TRBV28 | ASVSGQGATNEKLF
TRBJ2-2 | TRBV7-3 | ASSTGQNTGELF
TRBJ1-2 | TRBV7-2 | ASSLAGVWGYT
TRBJ2-1 | TRBV6-5 | ASTPGLSEQF
TRBJ2-1 | TRBV30 | AWSDLRTYNEQF
TRBJ1-5 | TRBV19 | ASRVDNGNQPQH
TRBJ1-1 | TRBV18 | ASSPVQGSEAF
TRBJ2-1 | TRBV5-1 | ASSLAVSYNEQF
TRBJ1-3 | TRBV5-1 | ASSPTVLSSGNTIY
TRBJ1-2 | TRBV7-9 | ASSPEGPRNYGYT
TRBJ1-5 | TRBV12-5 | ASGLSRGGNNQPQH
TRBJ1-5 | TRBV27 | ASSLGTKGNQPQH
TRBJ2-5 | TRBV19 | ASSVGLQQETQY
TRBJ2-6 | TRBV5-4 | ASSFMSGANVLT
TRBJ1-5 | TRBV6-4 | ASSVDSNQPQH
TRBJ2-7 | TRBV28 | ASRETGRPYEQY
TRBJ1-6 | TRBV9 | ASSSRTGGGYSPLH
TRBJ1-5 | TRBV30 | AWSAGGGGHQPQH
TRBJ2-7 | TRBV7-6 | ASSLTSGAYEQY
TRBJ2-1 | TRBV16 | ASSLGLAGGLF
TRBJ2-2 | TRBV7-2 | ASSLAGGTGELF
TRBJ1-6 | TRBV7-9 | ASSSGQGVIVNSPLH
TRBJ2-5 | TRBV27 | ASSPSPSGETQY
TRBJ1-5 | TRBV6-1 | ASSIRTGGQPQH
TRBJ1-2 | TRBV7-2 | ASSSIRAKGSGYT
TRBJ1-3 | TRBV7-8 | ASRGPGQQSSGNTIY
TRBJ1-2 | TRBV29-1 | SVGQGAGGYT
TRBJ2-5 | TRBV6-6 | ASVRGLAGETQY
TRBJ2-7 | TRBV27 | ASSLTAHEQY
TRBJ1-6 | TRBV12-5 | ASGYREMNSPLH
TRBJ1-1 | TRBV2 | ASRMTGGGEAF
TRBJ2-1 | TRBV10-3 | AIHSGSSYNEQF
TRBJ1-1 | TRBV6-6 | ASSPTGPRGEAF
TRBJ2-4 | TRBV28 | ASSRTSGRMDIQY
TRBJ1-5 | TRBV30 | AWNGGTGVGQPQH
TRBJ1-1 | TRBV19 | ASSTTVGRLPAF
TRBJ2-7 | TRBV7-8 | ASSPSSRAYEQY
TRBJ1-5 | TRBV28 | ASSKGDGGRRGNQPQH
TRBJ1-1 | TRBV2 | ASSEVVTMNTEAF